This entry features one T cell receptor (beta chain) sequence. CDR3 size: 13 residues. Trimming took 5 bases from V and 6 from J, leaving 10 bases between them. CDR1 and CDR2 from the germline V gene are SEHNR and FQNEAQ (reference sequence). Libraries were prepared by immunoSEQ multiplex PCR; TCRdb keeps only in-frame clonotypes and omits some of them. This sample carries some 290,000 clones, 85% to 90% of them seen once, and the ten largest clones take 2.9%. The entry originates in a study of blood T cell repertoires in COVID-19. Study-wide background: Collection of acute and convalescent COVID-19 samples took place in the United States, Italy and Spain. T cells, B-cell-depleted T cells, or PBMCs provided the cDNA or gDNA that served as material.

The clonotype originates from a woman aged 25 to 39 with COVID-19, enrolled during active disease. The material sequenced was peripheral blood. The genes are TRBV7-9 and TRBJ2-2, with D perhaps TRBD1 (5 bases). The CDR3 loop is CASSPPGSGELFF. The CDR3, as DNA: TGTGCCAGCAGCCCCCCAGGGTCCGGGGAGCTGTTTTTT. The variable domain in full, with the rest retrieved from reference TRBV7-9 and TRBJ2-2, is DTGVSQNPRHKITKRGQNVTFRCDPISEHNRLYWYRQTLGQGPEFLTYFQNEAQLEKSRLLSDRFSAERPKGSFSTLEIQRTEQGDSAMYLCASSPPGSGELFFGEGSRLTVL.